In its sample, the clone carrying this TCR beta chain was seen many times. This entry is derived from a study of neurological immune-mediated disorders. The authors made cDNA by 5'RACE with 10-nucleotide random UMIs. In TCRdb, the 5' RACE reads were re-called with MiXCR into one record per CDR3 protein. The sample carries around 20,000 distinct CDR3 sequences, roughly 15% recorded once. For sorted libraries, the input was 1 million CD4+ or CD8+ T cells. The CDR3 sequence is 17 residues long. The germline gives CDR1 LNHNV, CDR2 YYDKDF (reference sequence). Germline trimming cut 0 bases from V and 0 bases from J; bases unmatched to any gene: 7.

This clonotype originated in a woman aged 55-69 years with HTLV-1-associated myelopathy (HAM/TSP). Sequencing was performed on CD4+ T cells from blood. The chain carries TRBV15 and TRBJ2-7, with 8 bases that match TRBD1. Written as DNA, the CDR3 is TGTGCCACCAGCAGAGATTATACTGGGACAGGCTCCTACGAGCAGTACTTC. Its protein is CATSRDYTGTGSYEQYF.